The TCR beta chain described here comes from a study of graft-versus-host responses after intestinal transplantation. Study background: Tacrolimus plus steroids were given to all recipients for about 3 years, preceded by anti-thymocyte globulin induction.

Sequenced by immunoSEQ multiplex PCR; TCRdb stores in-frame clones only, minus some. The sample consists of under 100,000 clones, around nine tenths of them appearing once. Study results and limitations: Analysis identified GvH clones in recipient marrow, with some appearing first in ileum or blood. Declining HvG levels early post-transplant were linked to peak circulating GvH clone levels.

Deletions cut 1 base from V and 7 bases from J, with 5 bases between. The germline V gene encodes CDR1 SEHNR and CDR2 FQNEAQ (reference sequence). The CDR3 runs to 12 residues. For this clone: Its specificity is unknown.

Material: PBMCs, obtained about 450 days after intestinal transplant. V gene TRBV7-9 combines with J gene TRBJ2-1, with D perhaps matching TRBD1 (5 bases). This receptor was obtained from a human patient who received an intestinal transplant, so some T cells may come from the graft donor. Here the CDR3 reads CASSLGQNEQFF. CDR3 bases: TGTGCCAGCAGCTTAGGACAGAATGAGCAGTTCTTC.